This TCR beta chain emerged from a study of OX40 agonist ivuxolimab in advanced cancers. Whole-study context: The patients' treatment was ivuxolimab, an agonistic anti-OX40 (CD134) antibody.

Exclusion of a patient followed from autoimmune disease history or systemic immunosuppression. Peripheral blood came from all dose cohorts at three timepoints. This table comes from immunoSEQ multiplex PCR, and its TCRdb copy is limited to in-frame clones, with some not included. This table has around 17,000 clones, around 92% appearing once. The sample was CD4+ or CD8+ T cells sorted from blood, taken in a trial of the OX40 agonist ivuxolimab. The origin of this receptor is an adult with an advanced solid tumor such as melanoma, head and neck, liver or kidney cancer.

CDR3 sequence (DNA): TGTGCCAGCAGCGATGCGAAGGGTGGCCACGAGCAGTACTTC. Translation gives CASSDAKGGHEQYF. The chain recombines TRBV7-8 with TRBJ2-7; D not resolved. The CDR3 covers 14 residues. V was cut by 5 bases and J by 5 bases, with 16 bases left in between. Germline assignment: CDR1 SGHVS and CDR2 FQNEAQ. Looking up the rest from reference TRBV7-8 and TRBJ2-7 gives the full variable domain: GAGVSQSPRYKVAKRGQDVALRCDPISGHVSLFWYQQALGQGPEFLTYFQNEAQLDKSGLPSDRFFAERPEGSVSTLKIQRTQQEDSAVYLCASSDAKGGHEQYFGPGTRLTVT.